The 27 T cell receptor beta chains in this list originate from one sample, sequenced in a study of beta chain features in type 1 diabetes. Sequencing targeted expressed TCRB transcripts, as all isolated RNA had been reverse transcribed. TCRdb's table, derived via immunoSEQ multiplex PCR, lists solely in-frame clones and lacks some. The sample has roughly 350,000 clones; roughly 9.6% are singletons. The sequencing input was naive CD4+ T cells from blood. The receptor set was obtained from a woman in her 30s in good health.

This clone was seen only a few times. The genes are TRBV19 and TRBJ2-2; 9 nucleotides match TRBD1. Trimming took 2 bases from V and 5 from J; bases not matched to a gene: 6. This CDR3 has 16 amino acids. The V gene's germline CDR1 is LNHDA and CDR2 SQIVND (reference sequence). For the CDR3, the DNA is TGTGCCAGTAGTATATACGGGACAGGGACTACCGGGGAGCTGTTTTTT. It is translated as CASSIYGTGTTGELFF.

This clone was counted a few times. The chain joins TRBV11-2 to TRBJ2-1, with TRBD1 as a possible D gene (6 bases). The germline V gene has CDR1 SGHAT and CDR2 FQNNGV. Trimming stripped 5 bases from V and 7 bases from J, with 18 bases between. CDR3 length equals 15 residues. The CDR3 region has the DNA TGTGCCAGCAGCCCTGGCAGGGACACCAATAATGAGCAGTTCTTC. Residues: CASSPGRDTNNEQFF.

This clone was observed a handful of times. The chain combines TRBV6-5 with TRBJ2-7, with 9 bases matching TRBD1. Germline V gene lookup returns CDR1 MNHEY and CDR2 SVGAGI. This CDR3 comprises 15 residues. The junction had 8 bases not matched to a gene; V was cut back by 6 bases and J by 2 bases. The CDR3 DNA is TGTGCCAGCAGCCGGACAGGGGACCTCCCCTACGAGCAGTACTTC. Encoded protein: CASSRTGDLPYEQYF.

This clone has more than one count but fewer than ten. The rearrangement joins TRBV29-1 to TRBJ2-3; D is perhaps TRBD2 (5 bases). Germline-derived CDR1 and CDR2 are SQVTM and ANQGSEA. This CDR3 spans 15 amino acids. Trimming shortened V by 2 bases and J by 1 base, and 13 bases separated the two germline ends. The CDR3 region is CSVESTGGGTDTQYF. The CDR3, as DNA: TGCAGCGTTGAATCCACCGGAGGAGGCACAGATACGCAGTATTTT.

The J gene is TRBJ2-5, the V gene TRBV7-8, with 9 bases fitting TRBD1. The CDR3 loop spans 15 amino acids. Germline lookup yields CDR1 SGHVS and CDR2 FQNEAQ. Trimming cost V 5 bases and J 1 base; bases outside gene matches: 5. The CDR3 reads CASSRYRGPQETQYF. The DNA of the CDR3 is TGTGCCAGCAGCAGGTACAGGGGGCCCCAAGAGACCCAGTACTTC.

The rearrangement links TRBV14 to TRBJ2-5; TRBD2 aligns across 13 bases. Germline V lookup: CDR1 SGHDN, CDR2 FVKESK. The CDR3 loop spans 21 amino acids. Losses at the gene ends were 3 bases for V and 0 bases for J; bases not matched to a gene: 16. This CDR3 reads CASSQQRLPGLAGLYQETQYF. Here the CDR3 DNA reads TGTGCCAGCAGCCAGCAAAGGCTACCGGGACTAGCGGGATTGTACCAAGAGACCCAGTACTTC.

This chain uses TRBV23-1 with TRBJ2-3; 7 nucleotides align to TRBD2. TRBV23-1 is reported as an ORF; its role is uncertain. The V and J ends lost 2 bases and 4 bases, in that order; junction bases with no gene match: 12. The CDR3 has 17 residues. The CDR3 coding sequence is TGCGCCAGCAGTCAAGGTGGTTTGCGGGAGTATTCAGATACGCAGTATTTT. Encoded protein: CASSQGGLREYSDTQYF.

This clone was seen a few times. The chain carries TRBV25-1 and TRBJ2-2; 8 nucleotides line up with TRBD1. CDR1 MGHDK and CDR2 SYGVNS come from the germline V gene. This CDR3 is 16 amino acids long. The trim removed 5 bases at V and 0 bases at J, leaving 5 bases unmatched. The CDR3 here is CASSTWGQANTGELFF. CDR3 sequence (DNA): TGTGCCAGCAGTACGTGGGGACAGGCGAACACCGGGGAGCTGTTTTTT.

The CDR3 protein is CASSRGATSGIYEQYF. The CDR3 DNA follows: TGCGCCAGCAGCCGCGGTGCGACTAGCGGGATCTACGAGCAGTACTTC. The chain combines TRBV4-3 with TRBJ2-7; 11 bases match TRBD2. In germline, CDR1 is LGHNA, CDR2 YSLEER. CDR3 length: 16 residues. V lost 4 bases, J lost 3 bases, and 8 bases stayed unmatched.

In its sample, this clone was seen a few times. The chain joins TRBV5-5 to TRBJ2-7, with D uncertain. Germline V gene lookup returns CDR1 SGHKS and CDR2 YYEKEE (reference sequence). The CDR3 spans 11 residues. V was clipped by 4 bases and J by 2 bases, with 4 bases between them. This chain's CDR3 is CASSATYEQYF. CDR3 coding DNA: TGTGCCAGCAGCGCGACCTACGAGCAGTACTTC.

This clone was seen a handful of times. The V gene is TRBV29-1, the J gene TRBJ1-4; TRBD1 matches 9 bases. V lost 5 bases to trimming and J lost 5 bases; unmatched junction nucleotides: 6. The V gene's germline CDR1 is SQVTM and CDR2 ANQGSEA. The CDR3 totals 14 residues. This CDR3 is CSVTETGGNEKLFF. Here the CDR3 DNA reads TGCAGCGTTACCGAGACAGGGGGGAATGAAAAACTGTTTTTT.

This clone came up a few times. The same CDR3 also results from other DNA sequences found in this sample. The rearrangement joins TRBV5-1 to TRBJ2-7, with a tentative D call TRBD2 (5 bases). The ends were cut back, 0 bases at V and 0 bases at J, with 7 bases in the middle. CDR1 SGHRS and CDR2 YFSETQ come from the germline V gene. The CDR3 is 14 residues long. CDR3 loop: CASSLGGSSYEQYF. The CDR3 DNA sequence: TGCGCCAGCAGCTTGGGAGGGAGCTCCTACGAGCAGTACTTC.

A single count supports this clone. CDR3 nucleotides: TGCGCCAGCAGCTTAACATTCGATGGCTACACCTTC. This sequence encodes CASSLTFDGYTF. This chain uses TRBV5-1 with TRBJ1-2, with D unresolved. The CDR3 is 12 residues long. Per the germline V gene, CDR1 is SGHRS and CDR2 is YFSETQ. The V and J ends lost 2 bases and 6 bases respectively, with 8 bases between them. Full variable domain (remainder filled in from reference TRBV5-1 and TRBJ1-2): KAGVTQTPRYLIKTRGQQVTLSCSPISGHRSVSWYQQTPGQGLQFLFEYFSETQRNKGNFPGRFSGRQFSNSRSEMNVSTLELGDSALYLCASSLTFDGYTFGSGTRLTVV.

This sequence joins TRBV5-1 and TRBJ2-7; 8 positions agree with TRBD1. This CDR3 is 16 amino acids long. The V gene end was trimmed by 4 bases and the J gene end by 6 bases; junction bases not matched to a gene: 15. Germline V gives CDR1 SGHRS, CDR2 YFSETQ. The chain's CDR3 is CASSGEQGATRSEQYF. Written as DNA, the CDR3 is TGCGCCAGCAGCGGAGAGCAGGGGGCGACAAGATCCGAGCAGTACTTC.

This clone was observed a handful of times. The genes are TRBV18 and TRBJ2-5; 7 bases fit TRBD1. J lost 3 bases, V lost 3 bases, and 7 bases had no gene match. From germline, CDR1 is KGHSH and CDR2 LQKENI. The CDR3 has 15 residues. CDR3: CASSPPTGVEETQYF. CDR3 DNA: TGTGCCAGCTCACCTCCTACAGGGGTAGAAGAGACCCAGTACTTC. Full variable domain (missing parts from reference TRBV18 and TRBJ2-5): NAGVMQNPRHLVRRRGQEARLRCSPMKGHSHVYWYRQLPEEGLKFMVYLQKENIIDESGMPKERFSAEFPKEGPSILRIQQVVRGDSAAYFCASSPPTGVEETQYFGPGTRLLVL.

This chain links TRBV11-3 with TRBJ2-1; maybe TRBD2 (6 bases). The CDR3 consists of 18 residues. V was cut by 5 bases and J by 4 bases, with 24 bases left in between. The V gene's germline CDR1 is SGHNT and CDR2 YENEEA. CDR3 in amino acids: CASSLSRGVSPGYNEQFF. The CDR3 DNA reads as TGTGCCAGCAGCCTCTCCCGCGGGGTCTCCCCGGGATACAATGAGCAGTTCTTC.

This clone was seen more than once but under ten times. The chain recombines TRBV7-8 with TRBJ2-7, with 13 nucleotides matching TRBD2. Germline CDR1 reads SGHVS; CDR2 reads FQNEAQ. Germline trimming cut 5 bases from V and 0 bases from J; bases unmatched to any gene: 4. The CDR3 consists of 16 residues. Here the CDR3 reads CASSPWTSGSSYEQYF. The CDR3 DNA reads TGTGCCAGCAGCCCTTGGACTAGCGGGAGCTCCTACGAGCAGTACTTC.

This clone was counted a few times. This CDR3 is CAWKLSAGGWFF. Here the CDR3 DNA reads TGTGCCTGGAAACTTTCAGCGGGAGGTTGGTTCTTC. The chain links TRBV30 to TRBJ2-1; 9 bases line up with TRBD2. Germline V gives CDR1 GTSNPN, CDR2 SVGIG (reference sequence). V was clipped by 4 bases and J by 15 bases; unmatched bases: 10. The CDR3 sequence is 12 residues long.

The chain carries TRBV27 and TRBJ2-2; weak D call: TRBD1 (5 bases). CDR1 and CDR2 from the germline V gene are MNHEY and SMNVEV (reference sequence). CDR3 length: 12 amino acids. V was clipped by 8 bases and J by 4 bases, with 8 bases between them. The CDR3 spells CASGAVTGELFF. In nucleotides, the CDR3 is TGTGCCAGCGGGGCTGTCACCGGGGAGCTGTTTTTT.

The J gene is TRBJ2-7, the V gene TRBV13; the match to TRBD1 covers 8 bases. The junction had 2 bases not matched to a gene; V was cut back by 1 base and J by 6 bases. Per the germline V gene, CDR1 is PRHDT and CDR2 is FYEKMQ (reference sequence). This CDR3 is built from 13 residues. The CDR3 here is CASSLDRGSEQYF. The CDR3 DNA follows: TGTGCCAGCAGCTTAGACAGGGGGAGCGAGCAGTACTTC.

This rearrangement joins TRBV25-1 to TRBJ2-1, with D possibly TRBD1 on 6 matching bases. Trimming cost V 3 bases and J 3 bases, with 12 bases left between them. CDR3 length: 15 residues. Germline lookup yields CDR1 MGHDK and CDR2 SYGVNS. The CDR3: CASSDGTLGYNEQFF. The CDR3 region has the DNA TGTGCCAGCAGTGACGGGACATTAGGCTACAATGAGCAGTTCTTC.

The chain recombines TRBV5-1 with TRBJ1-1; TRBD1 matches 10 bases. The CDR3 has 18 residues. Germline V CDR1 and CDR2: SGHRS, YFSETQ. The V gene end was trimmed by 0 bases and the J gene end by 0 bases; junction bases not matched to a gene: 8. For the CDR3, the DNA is TGCGCCAGCAGCTTGGGGCAGACAGGGGGCGGGATGAACACTGAAGCTTTCTTT. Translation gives CASSLGQTGGGMNTEAFF.

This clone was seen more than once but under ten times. Here the CDR3 reads CASSFVAGVADTQYF. The DNA of the CDR3 is TGTGCCAGCAGCTTTGTAGCGGGAGTGGCAGATACGCAGTATTTT. V gene TRBV7-2 combines with J gene TRBJ2-3, with 9 bases that match TRBD2. From germline, CDR1 is SGHTA and CDR2 FQGNSA. J gave up 4 bases and V 3 bases, and 5 bases lay outside the gene matches. The CDR3 runs to 15 residues.

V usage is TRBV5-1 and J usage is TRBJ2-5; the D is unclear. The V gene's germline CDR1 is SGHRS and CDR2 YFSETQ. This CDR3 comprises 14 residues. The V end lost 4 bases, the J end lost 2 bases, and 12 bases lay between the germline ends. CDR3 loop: CASSPGGTQETQYF. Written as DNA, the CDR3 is TGCGCCAGCAGCCCCGGCGGCACTCAAGAGACCCAGTACTTC.

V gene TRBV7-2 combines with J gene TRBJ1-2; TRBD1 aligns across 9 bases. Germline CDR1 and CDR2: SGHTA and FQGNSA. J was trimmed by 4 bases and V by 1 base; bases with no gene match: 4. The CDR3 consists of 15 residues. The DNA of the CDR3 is TGTGCCAGCAGCTTAGGATTGGACAGGGGCTATGGCTACACCTTC. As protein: CASSLGLDRGYGYTF. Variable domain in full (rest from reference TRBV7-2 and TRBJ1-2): GAGVSQSPSNKVTEKGKDVELRCDPISGHTALYWYRQSLGQGLEFLIYFQGNSAPDKSGLPSDRFSAERTGGSVSTLTIQRTQQEDSAVYLCASSLGLDRGYGYTFGSGTRLTVV.

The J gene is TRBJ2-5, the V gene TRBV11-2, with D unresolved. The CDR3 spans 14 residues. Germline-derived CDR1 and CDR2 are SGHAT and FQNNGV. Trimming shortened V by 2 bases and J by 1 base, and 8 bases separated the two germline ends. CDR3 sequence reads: CASSLTNGQETQYF. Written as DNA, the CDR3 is TGTGCCAGCAGCTTAACCAACGGCCAAGAGACCCAGTACTTC.

The DNA for the CDR3 is TGTGCCAGCAGTGCGGGGCACCACTGGGCGAACACTGAAGCTTTCTTT. As protein: CASSAGHHWANTEAFF. V usage is TRBV27 and J usage is TRBJ1-1, with a tentative D call TRBD1 (5 bases). With 5 bases removed from V and 1 base from J, the gap between germline ends came to 17 bases. CDR1 is MNHEY and CDR2 is SMNVEV in the germline V gene (reference sequence). CDR3 size: 16 residues.